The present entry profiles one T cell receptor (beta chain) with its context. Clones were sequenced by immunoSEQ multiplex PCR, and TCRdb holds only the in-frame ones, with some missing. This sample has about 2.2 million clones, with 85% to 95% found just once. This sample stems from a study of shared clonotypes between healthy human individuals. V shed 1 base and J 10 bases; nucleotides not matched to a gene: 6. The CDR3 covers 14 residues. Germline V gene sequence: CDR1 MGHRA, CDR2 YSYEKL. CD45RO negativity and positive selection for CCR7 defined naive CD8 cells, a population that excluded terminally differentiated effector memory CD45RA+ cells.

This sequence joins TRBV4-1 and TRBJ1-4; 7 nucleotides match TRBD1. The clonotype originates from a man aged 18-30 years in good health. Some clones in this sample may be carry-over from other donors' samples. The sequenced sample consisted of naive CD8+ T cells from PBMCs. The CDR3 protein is CASSQVGTVGKLFF. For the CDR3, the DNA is TGCGCCAGCAGCCAAGTGGGGACAGTGGGAAAACTGTTTTTT.